This TCR beta chain was profiled in a study of control samples from healthy donors and cancer patients. The method was immunoSEQ multiplex PCR; TCRdb's version includes in-frame clones alone and lacks a portion of them. The table records approximately 110,000 clones, about 89% of them present only once. CDR1 SEHNR and CDR2 FQNEAQ come from the germline V gene (reference sequence). V was pared by 8 bases and J by 4 bases, with 17 bases between. The length of the CDR3 is 15 residues. V and J are TRBV7-9 and TRBJ2-2; tentative D call: TRBD1 (6 bases). Source material: blood. The clonotype was recovered from a woman under 30 in good health. DNA for the CDR3: TGTGCCAGCGTCAGGGGTCGGTTGACCACCGGGGAGCTGTTTTTT. As protein: CASVRGRLTTGELFF.